These 22 T cell receptor beta chains came from one sample sequenced in a study of blood T cell repertoires in COVID-19. Method: immunoSEQ multiplex PCR; TCRdb's copy keeps in-frame clones and lacks some. The table has roughly 340,000 clones, roughly 86% seen once; the top ten hold more than 1.5%. Sequencing input: PBMCs or T cells enriched from blood (not recorded which). The origin of the receptors is a man aged 40-49 years in a cohort exposed to, infected with or recovered from COVID-19 (not recorded which).

The chain uses TRBV15 and TRBJ1-6; D possibly corresponds to TRBD1 (5 bases). In germline, CDR1 is LNHNV, CDR2 YYDKDF (reference sequence). The germline V and J ends were trimmed by 3 bases and 9 bases, with 15 bases remaining between them. CDR3 length: 15 residues. The DNA for the CDR3 is TGTGCCACCAGCAGGGGAACAGGAGGGACTTCACCCCTCCACTTT. Its protein product is CATSRGTGGTSPLHF.

This chain uses TRBV5-1 with TRBJ2-2; TRBD2 agrees at 8 bases. Germline CDR1 reads SGHRS; CDR2 reads YFSETQ. Germline trimming cut 0 bases from V and 6 bases from J; bases unmatched to any gene: 4. The CDR3 length is 15 residues. In DNA, the CDR3 is TGCGCCAGCAGCTTGGAGGTAGCGGGACCCGGGGAGCTGTTTTTT. It yields the protein CASSLEVAGPGELFF.

This rearrangement joins TRBV27 to TRBJ1-6; D not certain. Trimming took 3 bases from V and 8 from J, leaving 8 bases between them. Per the germline V gene, CDR1 is MNHEY and CDR2 is SMNVEV (reference sequence). The CDR3 extends over 13 amino acids. The CDR3 DNA reads as TGTGCCAGCAGTTTGCGGGAGGATTCACCCCTCCACTTT. Translated, it gives CASSLREDSPLHF.

The genes are TRBV11-2 and TRBJ1-2; TRBD1 might be the D (5 bases). Germline V gene lookup returns CDR1 SGHAT and CDR2 FQNNGV. V was pared by 4 bases and J by 8 bases, with 14 bases between. The CDR3 is 13 amino acids. CDR3 DNA sequence: TGTGCCAGCAGCTCCTTCGCAGGGAAGGGCTACACCTTC. This translates into CASSSFAGKGYTF.

This clone is a singleton in its sample. J is TRBJ2-1 and V is TRBV18, with D unclear. V was clipped by 4 bases and J by 9 bases, with 10 bases between them. The germline gives CDR1 KGHSH, CDR2 LQKENI. The CDR3 sequence is 12 residues long. This chain's CDR3 is CASSLIRSEQFF. The CDR3 DNA reads TGTGCCAGCTCACTGATCCGTAGTGAGCAGTTCTTC.

The chain employs TRBV13 and TRBJ2-1; D gene unclear. The CDR3 extends over 12 amino acids. Trimming removed 5 bases from V and 7 bases from J, with 9 bases in between. Germline V gene lookup returns CDR1 PRHDT and CDR2 FYEKMQ (reference sequence). The CDR3 here is CASSLVRNEQFF. The DNA for the CDR3 is TGTGCCAGCAGCCTCGTCCGGAATGAGCAGTTCTTC.

J is TRBJ1-1 and V is TRBV4-1; 7 bases fit TRBD1. The CDR3 runs to 15 residues. Germline CDR1 MGHRA, CDR2 YSYEKL. J lost 6 bases, V lost 1 base, and 8 bases had no gene match. DNA for the CDR3: TGCGCCAGCAGCCAAGTTGACAGGGTTGGATCTGAAGCTTTCTTT. This sequence encodes CASSQVDRVGSEAFF.

This clone was observed once. The gene calls are TRBV28 and TRBJ2-5; 7 positions agree with TRBD1. The V segment lost 2 bases and the J segment 4 bases; nucleotides outside the gene matches: 4. Germline V gives CDR1 MDHEN, CDR2 SYDVKM. The length of the CDR3 is 14 residues. The CDR3 DNA reads TGTGCCAGCAGTTTACGACAGGGCGTAGAGACCCAGTACTTC. Translation gives CASSLRQGVETQYF. The entire variable domain, with the rest obtained from reference TRBV28 and TRBJ2-5, is as follows: DVKVTQSSRYLVKRTGEKVFLECVQDMDHENMFWYRQDPGLGLRLIYFSYDVKMKEKGDIPEGYSVSREKKERFSLILESASTNQTSMYLCASSLRQGVETQYFGPGTRLLVL.

The gene calls are TRBV2 and TRBJ1-2; D remains ambiguous. CDR1 is SNHLY, CDR2 FYNNEI, per germline. This CDR3 spans 12 amino acids. V shed 3 bases and J shed 5 bases, with 7 bases lying between them. This CDR3 is CASSDRLYGYTF. Written as DNA, the CDR3 is TGTGCCAGCAGTGACAGGTTATATGGCTACACCTTC.

This clone appeared a few times. This chain joins TRBV5-1 and TRBJ2-5; D remains unclear. V lost 7 bases and J lost 5, with 9 bases in between. The CDR3 runs 11 residues. Germline V gene data show CDR1 as SGHRS and CDR2 as YFSETQ. CDR3 region: CASSREETQYF. In nucleotides, the CDR3 is TGCGCCAGCTCCCGTGAGGAGACCCAGTACTTC.

V gene TRBV5-1 combines with J gene TRBJ2-1, with TRBD1 matching 10 bases. The germline CDR1 and CDR2 sequences are SGHRS and YFSETQ. Losses at the gene ends were 0 bases for V and 9 bases for J; bases not matched to a gene: 6. The CDR3 sequence is 15 residues long. The CDR3 is CASSLAGQGLGEQFF. CDR3 nucleotide sequence: TGCGCCAGCAGCTTGGCGGGACAGGGGCTGGGTGAGCAGTTCTTC. The complete variable domain, with remaining parts taken from reference TRBV5-1 and TRBJ2-1, reads KAGVTQTPRYLIKTRGQQVTLSCSPISGHRSVSWYQQTPGQGLQFLFEYFSETQRNKGNFPGRFSGRQFSNSRSEMNVSTLELGDSALYLCASSLAGQGLGEQFFGPGTRLTVL.

J is TRBJ2-5 and V is TRBV5-5; TRBD1 agrees at 9 bases. CDR1 is SGHKS, CDR2 YYEKEE, per germline (reference sequence). The CDR3 runs to 15 residues. Unmatched junction bases numbered 5, after V lost 4 bases and J lost 1 base. CDR3 sequence (DNA): TGTGCCAGCAGCCGGGGACAGGGATCCCAAGAGACCCAGTACTTC. Its translation is CASSRGQGSQETQYF.

The chain is built from TRBV11-2 and TRBJ1-2, with D maybe TRBD1 (6 bases). This CDR3 spans 11 amino acids. V lost 4 bases, J lost 9 bases, and 9 bases lay in between. Germline V gene lookup returns CDR1 SGHAT and CDR2 FQNNGV. Here the CDR3 reads CASSSGVRYTF. CDR3 in DNA: TGTGCCAGCAGCTCAGGGGTGCGCTACACCTTC.

The rearrangement uses TRBV25-1 and TRBJ2-5; D is possibly TRBD1 (5 bases). In germline, CDR1 is MGHDK, CDR2 SYGVNS. This CDR3 has 16 amino acids. Deletions cut 6 bases from V and 2 bases from J, with 19 bases between. The CDR3 DNA reads TGTGCCAGCAGCGAAGGACCACAGGAGCGACAAGAGACCCAGTACTTC. It is translated as CASSEGPQERQETQYF.

This sequence joins TRBV27 and TRBJ2-1; 9 positions agree with TRBD2. This CDR3 is built from 14 residues. V was clipped by 8 bases and J by 3 bases; unmatched bases: 5. Looked up from germline, CDR1 is MNHEY and CDR2 is SMNVEV (reference sequence). The CDR3 reads CASPAGGYYNEQFF. The CDR3 DNA is TGTGCCAGCCCAGCGGGAGGATACTACAATGAGCAGTTCTTC.

This chain connects TRBV7-2 to TRBJ2-4; 9 bases map to TRBD2. CDR3 length equals 16 residues. Unmatched junction bases numbered 3, after V lost 2 bases and J lost 1 base. CDR1 is SGHTA and CDR2 is FQGNSA in the germline V gene. The CDR3 region is CASSLFAGGAKNIQYF. The CDR3 DNA follows: TGTGCCAGCAGCTTATTCGCGGGAGGGGCCAAAAACATTCAGTACTTC.

The chain is built from TRBV5-1 and TRBJ2-1; the D gene is possibly TRBD1 (6 bases). Germline CDR1 SGHRS, CDR2 YFSETQ. The CDR3 has 13 residues. V dropped 0 bases and J dropped 8 bases, with 9 bases sitting between them. The CDR3 here is CASSLAGDDEQFF. In DNA, the CDR3 is TGCGCCAGCAGCTTGGCAGGGGACGATGAGCAGTTCTTC.

The genes are TRBV11-2 and TRBJ1-4; 12 bases are a match to TRBD1. This CDR3 spans 16 amino acids. J lost 5 bases, V lost 5 bases, and 6 bases had no gene match. CDR1 SGHAT and CDR2 FQNNGV come from the germline V gene. As DNA, the CDR3 is TGTGCCAGCAGCCCCCGGGACAGGGGGCGAAATGAAAAACTGTTTTTT. Translating gives CASSPRDRGRNEKLFF.

The chain combines TRBV3-1 (or the pseudogene TRBV3-2) with TRBJ2-3, with 10 bases aligning to TRBD2. CDR1 is LGHDT and CDR2 is YNNKEL in the germline V gene (reference sequence). The CDR3 extends over 17 amino acids. V was pared by 4 bases and J by 2 bases, with 9 bases of the junction left unmatched. The CDR3 DNA is TGTGCCAGCAGCCCTACCGGGACTAGCGCTTTCACAGATACGCAGTATTTT. Amino acid sequence: CASSPTGTSAFTDTQYF.

This clone occurred once. The V call is TRBV5-1, the J call TRBJ2-3, with 11 bases matching TRBD2. V was clipped by 4 bases and J by 4 bases; unmatched bases: 5. There are 15 residues in the CDR3. Germline values: CDR1 SGHRS, CDR2 YFSETQ. The CDR3 DNA follows: TGCGCCAGCAGCAACACACTAGCGGGGGCAGATACGCAGTATTTT. Amino acids: CASSNTLAGADTQYF.

V usage is TRBV27 and J usage is TRBJ2-7; TRBD2 is a possible D gene (6 bases). This CDR3 is built from 16 residues. V was cut by 5 bases and J by 0 bases, with 17 bases left in between. CDR1 is MNHEY and CDR2 is SMNVEV in the germline V gene (reference sequence). Here the CDR3 reads CASSPMKGLSSYEQYF. The CDR3 coding sequence is TGTGCCAGCAGTCCGATGAAGGGACTTAGCTCCTACGAGCAGTACTTC.

This chain uses TRBV7-2 with TRBJ2-7; the D gene is possibly TRBD2 (5 bases). The V gene's germline CDR1 is SGHTA and CDR2 FQGNSA. The CDR3 covers 15 residues. V lost 8 bases and J lost 7, with 24 bases in between. This CDR3 reads CASAKRAGRSGEQYF. The CDR3 nucleotides are TGTGCCAGCGCGAAGAGGGCAGGCCGGAGTGGAGAGCAGTACTTC.